This T cell receptor (beta chain) originates from a study of cytomegalovirus exposure and HLA in healthy donors. 60 Vbeta and 13 Jbeta primers were used in PCR. Sequenced by immunoSEQ multiplex PCR; TCRdb stores in-frame clones only, minus some. The sample lists around 140,000 clones, 75% to 80% occurring once. This CDR3 is built from 16 residues. The V and J ends lost 10 bases and 3 bases, in that order; junction bases with no gene match: 11. CDR1 SNHLY and CDR2 FYNNEI come from the germline V gene. The clonotype was recovered from a middle-aged woman in good health and CMV-seropositive. Sequenced: PBMCs. The chain employs TRBV2 and TRBJ2-1; 11 bases are shared with TRBD2. The CDR3 DNA sequence: TGTGCCACCCGTATCTCCGGGACTAGCGGCTACAATGAGCAGTTCTTC. Protein: CATRISGTSGYNEQFF.